This T cell receptor beta chain appears in the sequencing data of a study of early T cells in non-severe SARS-CoV-2 infection. Turning to the study itself: Investigators sequenced bulk RNA drawn from unsorted whole blood, and chains remained unpaired.

CDR1 and CDR2 (germline): SQVTM, ANQGSEA. The V segment lost 4 bases and the J segment 6 bases; nucleotides outside the gene matches: 11. CDR3 length: 16 residues. cDNA molecules, individually, were tagged with unique molecular identifiers. One entry per CDR3 protein results from TCRdb running MiXCR on the 5' RACE reads. The sample holds tens of thousands of distinct CDR3 sequences, roughly 4.4% seen once. This chain joins TRBV29-1 and TRBJ2-3; 12 bases map to TRBD2. The clonotype comes from an adult who was a healthcare worker with PCR-confirmed SARS-CoV-2 infection or an uninfected control (not recorded which). Sequenced material: whole blood. CDR3 sequence: CSVAGQTSGSPDTQYF. CDR3 sequence (DNA): TGCAGCGTTGCGGGGCAGACTAGCGGGAGCCCGGATACGCAGTATTTT.